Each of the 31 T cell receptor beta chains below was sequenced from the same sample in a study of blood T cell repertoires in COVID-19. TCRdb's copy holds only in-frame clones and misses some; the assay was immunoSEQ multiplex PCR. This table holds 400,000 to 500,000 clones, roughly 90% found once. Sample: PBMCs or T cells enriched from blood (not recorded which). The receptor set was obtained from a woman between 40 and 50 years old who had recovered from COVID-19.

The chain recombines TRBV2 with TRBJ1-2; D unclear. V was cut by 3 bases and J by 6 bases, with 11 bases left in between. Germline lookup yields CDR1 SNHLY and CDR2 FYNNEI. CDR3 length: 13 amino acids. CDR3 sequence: CASSDFLGHGYTF. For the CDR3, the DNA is TGTGCCAGCAGTGATTTTCTGGGCCATGGCTACACCTTC.

CDR3 amino acids: CASSLPAGGSYEQYF. CDR3 DNA: TGTGCCAGCAGCTTACCAGCGGGAGGCTCCTACGAGCAGTACTTC. V usage is TRBV11-3 and J usage is TRBJ2-7, with 9 bases that match TRBD2. Trimming took 2 bases from V and 0 from J; bases not matched to a gene: 2. Germline-derived CDR1 and CDR2 are SGHNT and YENEEA. The CDR3 length is 15 residues.

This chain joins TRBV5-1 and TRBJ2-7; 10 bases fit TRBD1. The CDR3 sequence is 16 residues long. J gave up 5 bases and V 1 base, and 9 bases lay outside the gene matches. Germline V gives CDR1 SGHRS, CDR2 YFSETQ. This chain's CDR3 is CASSLSARQGADEQYF. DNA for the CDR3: TGCGCCAGCAGCTTGAGTGCCCGACAGGGGGCCGACGAGCAGTACTTC. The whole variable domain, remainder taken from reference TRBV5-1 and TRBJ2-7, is KAGVTQTPRYLIKTRGQQVTLSCSPISGHRSVSWYQQTPGQGLQFLFEYFSETQRNKGNFPGRFSGRQFSNSRSEMNVSTLELGDSALYLCASSLSARQGADEQYFGPGTRLTVT.

This CDR3 is CSVEAQISLTNYGYTF. CDR3 nucleotide sequence: TGCAGCGTTGAGGCTCAGATATCGTTAACTAACTATGGCTACACCTTC. The rearrangement links TRBV29-1 to TRBJ1-2, with unresolved D. The germline V gene has CDR1 SQVTM and CDR2 ANQGSEA. V was pared by 3 bases and J by 0 bases, with 17 bases between. CDR3 length: 16 amino acids.

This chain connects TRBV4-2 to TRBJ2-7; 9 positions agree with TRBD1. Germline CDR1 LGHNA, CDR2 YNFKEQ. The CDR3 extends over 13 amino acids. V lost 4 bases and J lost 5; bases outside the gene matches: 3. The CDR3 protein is CASSPRDRDEQYF. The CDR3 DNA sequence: TGTGCCAGCAGCCCCCGGGACAGGGACGAGCAGTACTTC.

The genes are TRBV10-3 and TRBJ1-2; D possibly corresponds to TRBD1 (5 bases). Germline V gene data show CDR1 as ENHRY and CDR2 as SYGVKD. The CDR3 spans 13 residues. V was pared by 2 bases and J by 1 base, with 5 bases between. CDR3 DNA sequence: TGTGCCATCAGTGAGGACAGTAACTATGGCTACACCTTC. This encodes CAISEDSNYGYTF.

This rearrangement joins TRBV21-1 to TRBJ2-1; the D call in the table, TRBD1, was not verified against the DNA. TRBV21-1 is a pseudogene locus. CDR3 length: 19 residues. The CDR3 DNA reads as TGTGCCAGCAGCAAACCGCGGACAGGTCAAAATGCATCCTACAATGAGCAGTTCTTC. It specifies CASSKPRTGQNASYNEQFF.

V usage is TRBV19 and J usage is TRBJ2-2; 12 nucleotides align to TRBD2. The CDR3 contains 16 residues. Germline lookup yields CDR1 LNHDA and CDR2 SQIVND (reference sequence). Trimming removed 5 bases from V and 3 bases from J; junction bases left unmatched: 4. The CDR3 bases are TGTGCCAGTAGTGCACTAGCGGGAGGTCACACCGGGGAGCTGTTTTTT. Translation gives CASSALAGGHTGELFF.

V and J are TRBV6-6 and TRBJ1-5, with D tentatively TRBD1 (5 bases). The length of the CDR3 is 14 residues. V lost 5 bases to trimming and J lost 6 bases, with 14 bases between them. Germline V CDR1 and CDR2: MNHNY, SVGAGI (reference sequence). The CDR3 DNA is TGTGCCAGCAGTAGCGACAGTAGGGGTCAGCCCCAGCATTTT. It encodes CASSSDSRGQPQHF.

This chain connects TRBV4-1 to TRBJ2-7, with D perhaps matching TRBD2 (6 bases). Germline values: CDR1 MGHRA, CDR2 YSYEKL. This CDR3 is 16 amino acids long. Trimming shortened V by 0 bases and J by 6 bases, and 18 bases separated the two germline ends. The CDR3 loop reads CASSQDLRLGGVEQYF. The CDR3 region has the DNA TGCGCCAGCAGCCAAGATCTGAGACTTGGCGGGGTCGAGCAGTACTTC.

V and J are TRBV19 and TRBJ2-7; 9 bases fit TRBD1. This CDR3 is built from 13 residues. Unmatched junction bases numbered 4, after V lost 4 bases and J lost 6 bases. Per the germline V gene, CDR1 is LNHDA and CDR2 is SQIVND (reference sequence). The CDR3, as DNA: TGTGCCAGTAGTACGGGACAGGGAAGCGAGCAGTACTTC. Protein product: CASSTGQGSEQYF. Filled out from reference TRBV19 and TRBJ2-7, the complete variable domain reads DGGITQSPKYLFRKEGQNVTLSCEQNLNHDAMYWYRQDPGQGLRLIYYSQIVNDFQKGDIAEGYSVSREKKESFPLTVTSAQKNPTAFYLCASSTGQGSEQYFGPGTRLTVT.

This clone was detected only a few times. The CDR3 DNA sequence: TGTGCCAGCAGCTTATGGGGCGGGGACTACGAGCAGTACTTC. Translation: CASSLWGGDYEQYF. The chain combines TRBV5-5 with TRBJ2-7; D might be TRBD2 (6 bases). CDR1 is SGHKS and CDR2 is YYEKEE in the germline V gene (reference sequence). The V end lost 2 bases, the J end lost 3 bases, and 12 bases lay between the germline ends. There are 14 residues in the CDR3. The full variable domain, with the rest looked up from reference TRBV5-5 and TRBJ2-7, is DAGVTQSPTHLIKTRGQQVTLRCSPISGHKSVSWYQQVLGQGPQFIFQYYEKEERGRGNFPDRFSARQFPNYSSELNVNALLLGDSALYLCASSLWGGDYEQYFGPGTRLTVT.

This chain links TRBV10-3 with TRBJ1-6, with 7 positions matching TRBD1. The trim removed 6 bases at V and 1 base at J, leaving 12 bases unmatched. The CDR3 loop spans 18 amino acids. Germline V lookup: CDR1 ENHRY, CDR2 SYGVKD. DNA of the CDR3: TGTGCCATCAGCCCTCGACAGGGAATGATTTCCTATAATTCACCCCTCCACTTT. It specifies CAISPRQGMISYNSPLHF.

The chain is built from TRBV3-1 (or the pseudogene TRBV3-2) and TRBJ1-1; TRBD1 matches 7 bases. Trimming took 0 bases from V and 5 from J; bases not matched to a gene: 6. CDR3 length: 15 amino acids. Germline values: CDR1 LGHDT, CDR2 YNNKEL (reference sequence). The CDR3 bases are TGTGCCAGCAGCCAAGACAGGGGGAGATGGACTGAAGCTTTCTTT. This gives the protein CASSQDRGRWTEAFF.

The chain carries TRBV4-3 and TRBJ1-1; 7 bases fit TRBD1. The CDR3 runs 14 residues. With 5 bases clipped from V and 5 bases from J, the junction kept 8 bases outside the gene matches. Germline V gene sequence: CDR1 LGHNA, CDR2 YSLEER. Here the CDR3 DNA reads TGCGCCAGCAGCACATACAGGGGTGCGACTGAAGCTTTCTTT. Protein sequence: CASSTYRGATEAFF.

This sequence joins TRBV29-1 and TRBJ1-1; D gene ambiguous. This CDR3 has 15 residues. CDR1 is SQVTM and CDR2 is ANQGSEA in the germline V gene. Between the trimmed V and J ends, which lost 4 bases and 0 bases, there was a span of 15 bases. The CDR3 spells CSVVRHTLMNTEAFF. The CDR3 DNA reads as TGCAGCGTTGTACGACATACGCTTATGAACACTGAAGCTTTCTTT.

DNA of the CDR3: TGTGCCAGTAGCTCGCCTCACCTAAACACCGGGGAGCTGTTTTTT. Its translation is CASSSPHLNTGELFF. This chain joins TRBV19 and TRBJ2-2; D is unresolved. Trimming took off 6 bases at V and 2 bases at J, with 13 bases between the two ends. Germline V gives CDR1 LNHDA, CDR2 SQIVND (reference sequence). The CDR3 consists of 15 residues.

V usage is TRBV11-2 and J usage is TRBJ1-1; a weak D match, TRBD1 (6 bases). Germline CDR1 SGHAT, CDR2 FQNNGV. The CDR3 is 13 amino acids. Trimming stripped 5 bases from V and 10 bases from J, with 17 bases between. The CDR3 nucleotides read TGTGCCAGCAGCCCAGGGAGGGGGGTACGAGCTTTCTTT. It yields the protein CASSPGRGVRAFF.

The CDR3 DNA sequence: TGTGCCACCAGTGACTCTAGCGGGAGTGATACGCAGTATTTT. This sequence encodes CATSDSSGSDTQYF. The V gene is TRBV24-1, the J gene TRBJ2-3; TRBD2 aligns across 10 bases. V lost 4 bases to trimming and J lost 6 bases; unmatched junction nucleotides: 3. CDR1 KGHDR and CDR2 SFDVKD come from the germline V gene. The CDR3 contains 14 residues.

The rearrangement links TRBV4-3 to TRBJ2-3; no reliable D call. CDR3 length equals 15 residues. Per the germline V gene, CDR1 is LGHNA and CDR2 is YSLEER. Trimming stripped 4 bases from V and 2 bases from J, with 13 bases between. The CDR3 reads CASSPQHTNTDTQYF. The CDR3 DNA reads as TGCGCCAGCAGCCCGCAACACACCAACACAGATACGCAGTATTTT.

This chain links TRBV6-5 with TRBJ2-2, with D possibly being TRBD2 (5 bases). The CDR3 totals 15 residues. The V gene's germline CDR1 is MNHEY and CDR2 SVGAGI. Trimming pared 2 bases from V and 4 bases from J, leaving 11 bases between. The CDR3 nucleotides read TGTGCCAGCAGTTACCGGCTAGCTCGCACCGGGGAGCTGTTTTTT. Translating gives CASSYRLARTGELFF.

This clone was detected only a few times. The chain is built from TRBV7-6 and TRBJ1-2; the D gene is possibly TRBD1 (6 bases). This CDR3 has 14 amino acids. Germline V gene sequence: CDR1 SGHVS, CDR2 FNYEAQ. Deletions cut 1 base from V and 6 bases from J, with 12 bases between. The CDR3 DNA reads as TGTGCCAGCAGCTTAGACAGGGCAAGAGATGGCTACACCTTC. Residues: CASSLDRARDGYTF.

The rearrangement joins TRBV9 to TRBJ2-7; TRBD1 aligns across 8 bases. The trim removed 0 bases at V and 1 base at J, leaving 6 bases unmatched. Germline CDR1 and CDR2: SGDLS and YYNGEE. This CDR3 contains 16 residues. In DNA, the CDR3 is TGTGCCAGCAGCGTAGGCCCGAGACAGGGGTCCTACGAGCAGTACTTC. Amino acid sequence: CASSVGPRQGSYEQYF.

CDR3 loop: CASSLQGYIDYGYTF. The CDR3 nucleotides read TGTGCCAGCAGTTTACAGGGTTACATCGACTATGGCTACACCTTC. The rearrangement uses TRBV6-2 or TRBV6-3 and TRBJ1-2; TRBD1 might be the D (6 bases). Trimming stripped 4 bases from V and 3 bases from J, with 15 bases between. CDR1 and CDR2 (germline): MNHEY, SVGEGT. This CDR3 has 15 residues.

CDR3 protein: CASSPDTRTDTQYF. CDR3 nucleotides: TGTGCCAGCTCACCCGACACCCGCACAGATACGCAGTATTTT. This rearrangement joins TRBV18 to TRBJ2-3; D not certain. The CDR3 consists of 14 residues. Per germline, CDR1 KGHSH and CDR2 LQKENI. The V end lost 3 bases, the J end lost 1 base, and 8 bases lay between the germline ends.

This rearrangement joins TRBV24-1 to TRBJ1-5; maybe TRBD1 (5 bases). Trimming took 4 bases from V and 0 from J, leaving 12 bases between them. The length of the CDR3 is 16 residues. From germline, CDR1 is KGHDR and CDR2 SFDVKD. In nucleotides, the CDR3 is TGTGCCACCAGTGACTCGGGGGGGGATAGCAATCAGCCCCAGCATTTT. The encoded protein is CATSDSGGDSNQPQHF.

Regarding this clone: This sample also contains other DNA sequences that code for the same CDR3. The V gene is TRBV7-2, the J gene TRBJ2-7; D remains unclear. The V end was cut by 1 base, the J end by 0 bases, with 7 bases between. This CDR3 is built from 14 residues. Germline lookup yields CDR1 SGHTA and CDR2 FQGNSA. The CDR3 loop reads CASSLGGLSYEQYF. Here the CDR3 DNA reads TGTGCCAGCAGCTTAGGCGGCCTCTCCTACGAGCAGTACTTC.

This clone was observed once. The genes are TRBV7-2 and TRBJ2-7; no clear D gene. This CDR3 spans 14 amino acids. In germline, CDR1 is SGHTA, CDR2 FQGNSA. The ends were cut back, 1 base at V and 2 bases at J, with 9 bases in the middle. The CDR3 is CASSLDYTTYEQYF. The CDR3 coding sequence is TGTGCCAGCAGCTTAGATTACACAACCTACGAGCAGTACTTC.

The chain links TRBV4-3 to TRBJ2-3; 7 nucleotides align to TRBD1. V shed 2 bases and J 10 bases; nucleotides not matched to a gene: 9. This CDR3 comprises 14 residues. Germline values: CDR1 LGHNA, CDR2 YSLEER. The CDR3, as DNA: TGCGCCAGCAGCCAAAAAGGGGGCGACGGGGCGCAGTATTTT. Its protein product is CASSQKGGDGAQYF.

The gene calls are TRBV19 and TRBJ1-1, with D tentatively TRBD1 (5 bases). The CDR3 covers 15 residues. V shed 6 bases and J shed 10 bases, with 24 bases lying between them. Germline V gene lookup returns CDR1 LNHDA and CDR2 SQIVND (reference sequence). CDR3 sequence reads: CASSPTDQGPFGAFF. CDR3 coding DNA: TGTGCCAGTAGCCCGACTGATCAGGGTCCCTTTGGAGCTTTCTTT.

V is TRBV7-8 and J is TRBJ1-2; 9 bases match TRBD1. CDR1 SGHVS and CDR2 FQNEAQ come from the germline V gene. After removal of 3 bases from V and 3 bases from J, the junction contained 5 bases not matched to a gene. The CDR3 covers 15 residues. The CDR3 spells CASSLWTGEDYGYTF. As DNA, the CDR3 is TGTGCCAGCAGCTTGTGGACAGGGGAGGACTATGGCTACACCTTC.